Presented here are 22 T cell receptor beta chains from one specimen sequenced in a study of T-cell reconstitution after alpha-beta-depleted transplantation in children. As it was prepared, the TCRbeta library received unique molecular identifiers. TCRdb reprocessed the PCR reads with MiXCR, giving one entry per CDR3 protein. The sample includes some 490,000 distinct CDR3 sequences, around an eighth of them seen just once. The specimen comprised PBMCs from the stem cell graft donor, sampled from the stem cell graft. These receptors came from a human donor who donated a stem cell graft to a child with combined immunodeficiency.

This clonotype was seen at least ten times. The rearrangement links TRBV15 to TRBJ2-7; D is perhaps TRBD1 (7 bases). This CDR3 comprises 15 residues. Germline assignment: CDR1 LNHNV and CDR2 YYDKDF (reference sequence). V gave up 0 bases and J gave up 3 bases, with 12 bases separating them. The CDR3 sequence is CATSRDPGGNYEQYF. Written as DNA, the CDR3 is TGTGCCACCAGCAGAGATCCAGGGGGGAACTACGAGCAGTACTTC. Filled out from reference TRBV15 and TRBJ2-7, the complete variable domain reads DAMVIQNPRYQVTQFGKPVTLSCSQTLNHNVMYWYQQKSSQAPKLLFHYYDKDFNNEADTPDNFQSRRPNTSFCFLDIRSPGLGDTAMYLCATSRDPGGNYEQYFGPGTRLTVT.

The CDR3 sequence is CASIPGGGRTYEQYF. The CDR3 nucleotides are TGTGCCAGCATCCCGGGAGGGGGTAGGACCTACGAGCAGTACTTC. V and J are TRBV21-1 and TRBJ2-7; TRBD1, the table's D call, lacks a check against the DNA. TRBV21-1 is listed as a pseudogene. There are 15 residues in the CDR3.

In this sample, this clonotype turned up a few times. The chain recombines TRBV12-3 or TRBV12-4 with TRBJ2-3; no definite D call. Trimming stripped 6 bases from V and 0 bases from J, with 16 bases between. This CDR3 has 16 amino acids. As DNA, the CDR3 is TGTGCCAGCAGCCTCGCTCGGTTTACTAGCACAGATACGCAGTATTTT. It is translated as CASSLARFTSTDTQYF.

J is TRBJ1-4 and V is TRBV9; 7 bases agree with TRBD1. CDR3 length equals 15 residues. The germline V gene encodes CDR1 SGDLS and CDR2 YYNGEE. The J segment lost 7 bases and the V segment lost 4 bases, leaving 10 bases of the junction unmatched. For the CDR3, the DNA is TGTGCCAGCAGCTCTCAACAGGGGTTGGTTGAAAAACTGTTTTTT. This encodes CASSSQQGLVEKLFF.

V and J are TRBV5-1 and TRBJ2-7, with D perhaps assigned TRBD1 or TRBD2 (5 bases each). This CDR3 comprises 15 residues. Germline V gene sequence: CDR1 SGHRS, CDR2 YFSETQ. Trimming removed 2 bases from V and 3 bases from J, with 15 bases in between. The CDR3 coding sequence is TGCGCCAGCAGCTTATCCTGGGACGGACACTACGAGCAGTACTTC. It specifies CASSLSWDGHYEQYF. Drawing the rest from reference TRBV5-1 and TRBJ2-7, the complete variable domain is KAGVTQTPRYLIKTRGQQVTLSCSPISGHRSVSWYQQTPGQGLQFLFEYFSETQRNKGNFPGRFSGRQFSNSRSEMNVSTLELGDSALYLCASSLSWDGHYEQYFGPGTRLTVT.

The genes are TRBV9 and TRBJ2-5; D call uncertain. Germline V gene lookup returns CDR1 SGDLS and CDR2 YYNGEE. This CDR3 is built from 14 residues. Trimming cost V 0 bases and J 1 base, with 7 bases left between them. The DNA of the CDR3 is TGTGCCAGCAGCGTAGGGAACTCCCAAGAGACCCAGTACTTC. It is translated as CASSVGNSQETQYF.

This clonotype was counted between two and nine times. The rearrangement links TRBV4-3 to TRBJ2-4; D perhaps matches TRBD2 (7 bases). The CDR3 contains 16 residues. With 1 base removed from V and 2 bases from J, the gap between germline ends came to 12 bases. Germline CDR1 reads LGHNA; CDR2 reads YSLEER. The CDR3 DNA reads as TGCGCCAGCAGCCAAGGGGGGGGCGGCACCAAAAACATTCAGTACTTC. This encodes CASSQGGGGTKNIQYF.

Comment on this clonotype: The germline gene is not matched at one end of the junction; a read error may be the cause. The chain joins TRBV5-6 to TRBJ2-2; TRBD2 matches at 7 bases. The CDR3 is made up of 14 amino acids. Germline CDR1 and CDR2: SGHDT and YYEEEE. In DNA, the CDR3 is TGTGCCAGCAGCTTGGTCCTGACGGGCGGGGGGCTGTTTTTT. Its translation is CASSLVLTGGGLFF.

J is TRBJ2-3 and V is TRBV5-1, with D maybe TRBD1 (5 bases). The CDR3 loop spans 14 amino acids. Germline V lookup: CDR1 SGHRS, CDR2 YFSETQ. Trimming removed 3 bases at V and 0 bases at J, with 8 bases between. The CDR3 DNA follows: TGCGCCAGCAGCTACAGGCCTAGCACAGATACGCAGTATTTT. Protein product: CASSYRPSTDTQYF.

This clonotype appeared many times. This chain links TRBV5-5 with TRBJ2-2; a weak D match, TRBD1 (6 bases). Trimming took off 4 bases at V and 4 bases at J, with 20 bases between the two ends. The germline V gene encodes CDR1 SGHKS and CDR2 YYEKEE (reference sequence). The CDR3 extends over 17 amino acids. Here the CDR3 reads CASSPPYAQGTTGELFF. CDR3 DNA: TGTGCCAGCAGCCCCCCTTACGCACAGGGTACCACCGGGGAGCTGTTTTTT.

CDR3 amino acids: CASSPGTSFSYEQYF. The DNA for the CDR3 is TGTGCCAGCAGTCCCGGGACTAGCTTCTCCTACGAGCAGTACTTC. The V and J genes are TRBV6-1 and TRBJ2-7; TRBD2 agrees at 9 bases. V lost 5 bases to trimming and J lost 0 bases; unmatched junction nucleotides: 5. The CDR3 runs to 15 residues. Germline loops: CDR1 MNHNS, CDR2 SASEGT.

Note on this clonotype: Mismatch with germline at one junction end may stem from a read error. The V call is TRBV10-3, the J call TRBJ2-3; TRBD2 agrees at 14 bases. Germline CDR1 ENHRY, CDR2 SYGVKD. CDR3 length: 19 residues. The CDR3 DNA follows: TGTACCATCAGTTTGGGACGTCTTCGACTAGCGGGGGGGAGGGATACGCAGTATTTT. Translating gives CTISLGRLRLAGGRDTQYF.

This clonotype was seen at least ten times. This chain links TRBV6-5 with TRBJ1-4, with 9 nucleotides matching TRBD1. Germline V CDR1 and CDR2: MNHEY, SVGAGI. V was clipped by 2 bases and J by 5 bases; unmatched bases: 3. This CDR3 has 15 amino acids. Here the CDR3 reads CASSYGTGRNEKLFF. Here the CDR3 DNA reads TGTGCCAGCAGTTACGGGACAGGGCGGAATGAAAAACTGTTTTTT.

This clonotype was observed many times. The chain couples TRBV15 to TRBJ2-1; 8 bases are shared with TRBD2. The V segment lost 6 bases and the J segment 2 bases; nucleotides outside the gene matches: 6. The CDR3 consists of 15 residues. CDR1 is LNHNV, CDR2 YYDKDF, per germline (reference sequence). DNA of the CDR3: TGTGCCACCAGGTTCGAACTAGCGGCCTACAATGAGCAGTTCTTC. Amino acid sequence: CATRFELAAYNEQFF.

Only a few counts were recorded for this clonotype. This chain links TRBV6-5 with TRBJ2-5; D possibly corresponds to TRBD2 (6 bases). With 2 bases removed from V and 1 base from J, the gap between germline ends came to 11 bases. The CDR3 spans 15 residues. The germline CDR1 and CDR2 sequences are MNHEY and SVGAGI. The CDR3 loop reads CASSYDGTVQETQYF. Here the CDR3 DNA reads TGTGCCAGCAGTTACGATGGGACTGTCCAAGAGACCCAGTACTTC.

This clonotype was detected only a few times. The chain recombines TRBV18 with TRBJ2-7; D is perhaps TRBD1 (6 bases). CDR3 length: 15 amino acids. Germline CDR1 KGHSH, CDR2 LQKENI. Trimming cost V 5 bases and J 0 bases, with 14 bases left between them. DNA for the CDR3: TGTGCCAGCTCAACCACAGGGCTTCCCTCCTACGAGCAGTACTTC. Amino acid sequence: CASSTTGLPSYEQYF.

The chain recombines TRBV18 with TRBJ2-3, with D unclear. This CDR3 spans 12 amino acids. The germline gives CDR1 KGHSH, CDR2 LQKENI. Trimming took 3 bases from V and 6 from J, leaving 7 bases between them. The CDR3 region has the DNA TGTGCCAGCTCACCTGTTGCGGATACGCAGTATTTT. As protein: CASSPVADTQYF.

The V and J genes are TRBV7-9 and TRBJ2-2; either TRBD1 or TRBD2 may supply D (6 bases each). CDR3 length equals 16 residues. Deletions cut 5 bases from V and 1 base from J, with 14 bases between. CDR1 and CDR2 (germline): SEHNR, FQNEAQ (reference sequence). The CDR3 spells CASSGGPPLNTGELFF. In DNA form, the CDR3 reads TGTGCCAGCAGCGGGGGGCCCCCCTTGAACACCGGGGAGCTGTTTTTT.

This clonotype was found many times. The chain recombines TRBV19 with TRBJ2-1; 8 bases align to TRBD1. Germline CDR1 LNHDA, CDR2 SQIVND (reference sequence). V was pared by 8 bases and J by 7 bases, with 4 bases of the junction left unmatched. The CDR3 is 12 amino acids. CDR3 coding DNA: TGTGCCAGTTCGGACAGGGTAAATGAGCAGTTCTTC. It translates to CASSDRVNEQFF. The whole variable domain, remainder taken from reference TRBV19 and TRBJ2-1, is DGGITQSPKYLFRKEGQNVTLSCEQNLNHDAMYWYRQDPGQGLRLIYYSQIVNDFQKGDIAEGYSVSREKKESFPLTVTSAQKNPTAFYLCASSDRVNEQFFGPGTRLTVL.

J is TRBJ2-2 and V is TRBV12-3 or TRBV12-4; 8 bases align to TRBD1. V lost 11 bases and J lost 4; bases outside the gene matches: 3. The CDR3 is 12 residues long. Written as DNA, the CDR3 is TGTGCCTTAGGGACAGGCACCGGGGAGCTGTTTTTT. Its translation is CALGTGTGELFF.

This clonotype was found many times. CDR3 residues: CASSEGPMTSFSYTQYF. The CDR3 DNA is TGTGCCAGTAGTGAAGGGCCCATGACTAGCTTCTCATATACGCAGTATTTT. The chain couples TRBV19 to TRBJ2-3, with TRBD2 matching over 7 bases. This CDR3 is 17 amino acids long. Per germline, CDR1 LNHDA and CDR2 SQIVND (reference sequence). J lost 7 bases, V lost 5 bases, and 18 bases had no gene match.

This clonotype was recorded at least ten times. The CDR3 loop reads CASSPTAYQETQYF. The DNA of the CDR3 is TGCGCCAGCAGCCCTACAGCGTACCAAGAGACCCAGTACTTC. V and J are TRBV5-1 and TRBJ2-5, with D unclear. The CDR3 runs 14 residues. Germline V gene data show CDR1 as SGHRS and CDR2 as YFSETQ. Trimming took 4 bases from V and 0 from J, leaving 10 bases between them.